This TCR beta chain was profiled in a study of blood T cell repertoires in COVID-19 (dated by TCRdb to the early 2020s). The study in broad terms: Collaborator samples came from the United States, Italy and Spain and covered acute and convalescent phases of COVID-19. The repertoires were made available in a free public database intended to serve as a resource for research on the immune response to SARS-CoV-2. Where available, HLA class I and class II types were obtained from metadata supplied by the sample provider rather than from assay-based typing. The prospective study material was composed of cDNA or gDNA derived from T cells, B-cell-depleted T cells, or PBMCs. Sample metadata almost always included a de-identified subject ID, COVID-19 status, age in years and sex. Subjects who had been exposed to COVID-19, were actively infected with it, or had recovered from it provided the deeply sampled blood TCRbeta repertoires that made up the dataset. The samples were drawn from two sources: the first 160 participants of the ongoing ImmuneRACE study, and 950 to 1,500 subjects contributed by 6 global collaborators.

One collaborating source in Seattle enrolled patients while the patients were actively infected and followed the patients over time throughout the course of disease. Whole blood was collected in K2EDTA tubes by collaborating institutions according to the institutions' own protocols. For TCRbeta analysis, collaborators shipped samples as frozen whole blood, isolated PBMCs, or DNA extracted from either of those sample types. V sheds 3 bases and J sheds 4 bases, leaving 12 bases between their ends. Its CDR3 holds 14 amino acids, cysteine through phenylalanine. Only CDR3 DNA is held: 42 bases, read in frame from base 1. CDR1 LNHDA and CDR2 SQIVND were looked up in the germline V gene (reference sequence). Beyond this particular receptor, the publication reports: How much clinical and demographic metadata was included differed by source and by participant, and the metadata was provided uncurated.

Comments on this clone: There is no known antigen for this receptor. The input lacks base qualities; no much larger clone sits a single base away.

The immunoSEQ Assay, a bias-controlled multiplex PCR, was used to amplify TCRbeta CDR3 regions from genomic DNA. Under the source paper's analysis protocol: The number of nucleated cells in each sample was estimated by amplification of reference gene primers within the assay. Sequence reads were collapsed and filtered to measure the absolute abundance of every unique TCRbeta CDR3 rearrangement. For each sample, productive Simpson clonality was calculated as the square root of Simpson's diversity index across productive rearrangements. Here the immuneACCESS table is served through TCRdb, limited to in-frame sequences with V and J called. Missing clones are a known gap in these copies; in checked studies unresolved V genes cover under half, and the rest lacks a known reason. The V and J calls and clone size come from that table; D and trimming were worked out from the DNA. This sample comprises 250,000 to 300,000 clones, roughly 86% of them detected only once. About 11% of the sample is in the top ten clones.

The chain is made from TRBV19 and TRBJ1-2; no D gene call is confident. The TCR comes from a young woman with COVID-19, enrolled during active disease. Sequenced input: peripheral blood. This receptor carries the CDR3 CASSIGAGFYGYTF. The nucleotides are TGTGCCAGTAGTATCGGAGCCGGATTCTATGGCTACACCTTC.